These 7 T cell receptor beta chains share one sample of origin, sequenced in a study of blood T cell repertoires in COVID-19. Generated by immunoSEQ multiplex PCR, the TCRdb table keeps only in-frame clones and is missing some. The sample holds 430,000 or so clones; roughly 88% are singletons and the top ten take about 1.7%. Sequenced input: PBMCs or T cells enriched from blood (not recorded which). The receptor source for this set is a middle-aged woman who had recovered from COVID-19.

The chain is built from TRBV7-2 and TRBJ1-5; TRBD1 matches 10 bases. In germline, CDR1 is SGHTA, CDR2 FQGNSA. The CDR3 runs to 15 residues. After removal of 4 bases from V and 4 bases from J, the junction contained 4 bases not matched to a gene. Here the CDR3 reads CASSSDRGLNQPQHF. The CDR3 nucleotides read TGTGCCAGCAGCTCCGACAGGGGGCTAAATCAGCCCCAGCATTTT.

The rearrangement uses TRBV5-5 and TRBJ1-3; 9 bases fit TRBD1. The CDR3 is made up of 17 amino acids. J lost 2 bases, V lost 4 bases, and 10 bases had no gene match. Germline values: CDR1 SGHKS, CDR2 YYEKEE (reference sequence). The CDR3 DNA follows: TGTGCCAGCAGCCCGGTGAAAGGACAGGGGACTGGAAACACCATATATTTT. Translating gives CASSPVKGQGTGNTIYF.

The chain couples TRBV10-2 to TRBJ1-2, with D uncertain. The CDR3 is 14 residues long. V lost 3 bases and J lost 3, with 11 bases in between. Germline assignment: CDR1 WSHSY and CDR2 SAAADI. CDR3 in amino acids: CASSDGPGDYGYTF. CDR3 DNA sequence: TGCGCCAGCAGTGATGGTCCCGGAGACTATGGCTACACCTTC.

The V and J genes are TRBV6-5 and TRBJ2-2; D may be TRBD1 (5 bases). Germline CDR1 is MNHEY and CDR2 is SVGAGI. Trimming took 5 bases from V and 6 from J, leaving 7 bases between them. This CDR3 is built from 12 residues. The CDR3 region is CASSPGPGELFF. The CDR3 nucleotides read TGTGCCAGCAGTCCAGGGCCCGGGGAGCTGTTTTTT.

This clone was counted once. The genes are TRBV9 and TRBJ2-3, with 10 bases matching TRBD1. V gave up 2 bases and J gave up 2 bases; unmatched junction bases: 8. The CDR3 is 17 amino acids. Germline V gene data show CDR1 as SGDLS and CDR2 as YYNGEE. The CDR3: CASSVTPTGGSTDTQYF. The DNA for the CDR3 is TGTGCCAGCAGCGTCACCCCGACAGGGGGCTCCACAGATACGCAGTATTTT.

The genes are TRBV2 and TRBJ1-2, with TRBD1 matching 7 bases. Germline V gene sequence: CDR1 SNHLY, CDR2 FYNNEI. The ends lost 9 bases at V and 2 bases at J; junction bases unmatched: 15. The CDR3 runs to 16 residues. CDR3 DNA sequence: TGTGCCAGAAGGGGAACTATAAAGACAGGGAACTATGGCTACACCTTC. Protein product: CARRGTIKTGNYGYTF.

Written as DNA, the CDR3 is TGTGCCAGCAGTCTGACAGTCAGCTCCTACAATGAGCAGTTCTTC. It is translated as CASSLTVSSYNEQFF. The chain carries TRBV27 and TRBJ2-1; a possible D gene is TRBD1 (5 bases). The V gene lost 5 bases and the J gene lost 0 bases, with 11 bases spanning the gap. This CDR3 spans 15 amino acids. CDR1 is MNHEY, CDR2 SMNVEV, per germline (reference sequence).